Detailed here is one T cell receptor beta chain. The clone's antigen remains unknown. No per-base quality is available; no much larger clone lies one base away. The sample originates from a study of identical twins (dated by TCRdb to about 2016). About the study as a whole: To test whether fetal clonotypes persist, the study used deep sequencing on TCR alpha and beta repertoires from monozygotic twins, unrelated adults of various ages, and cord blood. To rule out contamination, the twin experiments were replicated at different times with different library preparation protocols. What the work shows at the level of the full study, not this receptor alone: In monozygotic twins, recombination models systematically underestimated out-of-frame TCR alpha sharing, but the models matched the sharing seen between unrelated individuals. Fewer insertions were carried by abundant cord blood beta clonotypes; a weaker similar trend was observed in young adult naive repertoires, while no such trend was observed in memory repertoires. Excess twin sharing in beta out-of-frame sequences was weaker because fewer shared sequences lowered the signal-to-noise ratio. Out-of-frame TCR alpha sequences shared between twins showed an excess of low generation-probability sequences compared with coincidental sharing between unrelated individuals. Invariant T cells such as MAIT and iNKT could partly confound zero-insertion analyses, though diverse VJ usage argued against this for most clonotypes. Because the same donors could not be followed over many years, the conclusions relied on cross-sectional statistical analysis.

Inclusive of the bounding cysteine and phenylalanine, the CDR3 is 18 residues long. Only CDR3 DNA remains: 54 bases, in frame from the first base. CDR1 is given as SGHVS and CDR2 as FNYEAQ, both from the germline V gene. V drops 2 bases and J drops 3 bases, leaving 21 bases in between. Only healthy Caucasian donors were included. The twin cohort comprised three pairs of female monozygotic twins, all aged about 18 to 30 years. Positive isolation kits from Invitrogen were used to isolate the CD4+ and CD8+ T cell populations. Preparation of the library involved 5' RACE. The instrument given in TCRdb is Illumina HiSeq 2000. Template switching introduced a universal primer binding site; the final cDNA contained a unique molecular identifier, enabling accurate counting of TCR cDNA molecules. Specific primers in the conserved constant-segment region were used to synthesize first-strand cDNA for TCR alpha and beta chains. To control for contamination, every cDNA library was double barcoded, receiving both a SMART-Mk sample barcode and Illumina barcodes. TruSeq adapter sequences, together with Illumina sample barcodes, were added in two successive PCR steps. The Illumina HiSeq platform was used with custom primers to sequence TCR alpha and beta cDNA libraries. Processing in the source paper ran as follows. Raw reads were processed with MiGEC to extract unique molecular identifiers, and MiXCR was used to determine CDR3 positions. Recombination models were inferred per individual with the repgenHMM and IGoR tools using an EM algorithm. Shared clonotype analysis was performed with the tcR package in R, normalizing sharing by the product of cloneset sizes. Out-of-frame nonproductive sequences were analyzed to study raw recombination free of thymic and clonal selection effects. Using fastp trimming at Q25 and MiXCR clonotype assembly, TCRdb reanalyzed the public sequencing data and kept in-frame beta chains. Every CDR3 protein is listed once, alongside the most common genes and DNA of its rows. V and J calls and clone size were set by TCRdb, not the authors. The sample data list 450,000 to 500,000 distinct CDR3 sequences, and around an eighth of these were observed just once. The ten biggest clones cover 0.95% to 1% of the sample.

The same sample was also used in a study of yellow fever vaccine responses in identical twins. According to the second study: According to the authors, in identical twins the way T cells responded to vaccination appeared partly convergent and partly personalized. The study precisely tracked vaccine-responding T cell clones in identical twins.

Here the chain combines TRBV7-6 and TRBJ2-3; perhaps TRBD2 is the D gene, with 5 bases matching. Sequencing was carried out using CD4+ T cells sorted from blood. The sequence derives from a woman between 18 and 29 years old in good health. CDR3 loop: CASSLSFRGTLATDTQYF. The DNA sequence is TGTGCCAGCAGCTTATCTTTCCGGGGAACCCTCGCGACAGATACGCAGTATTTT. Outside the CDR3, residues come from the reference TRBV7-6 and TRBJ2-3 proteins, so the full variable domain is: GAGVSQSPRYKVTKRGQDVALRCDPISGHVSLYWYRQALGQGPEFLTYFNYEAQQDKSGLPNDRFSAERPEGSISTLTIQRTEQRDSAMYRCASSLSFRGTLATDTQYFGPGTRLTVL.